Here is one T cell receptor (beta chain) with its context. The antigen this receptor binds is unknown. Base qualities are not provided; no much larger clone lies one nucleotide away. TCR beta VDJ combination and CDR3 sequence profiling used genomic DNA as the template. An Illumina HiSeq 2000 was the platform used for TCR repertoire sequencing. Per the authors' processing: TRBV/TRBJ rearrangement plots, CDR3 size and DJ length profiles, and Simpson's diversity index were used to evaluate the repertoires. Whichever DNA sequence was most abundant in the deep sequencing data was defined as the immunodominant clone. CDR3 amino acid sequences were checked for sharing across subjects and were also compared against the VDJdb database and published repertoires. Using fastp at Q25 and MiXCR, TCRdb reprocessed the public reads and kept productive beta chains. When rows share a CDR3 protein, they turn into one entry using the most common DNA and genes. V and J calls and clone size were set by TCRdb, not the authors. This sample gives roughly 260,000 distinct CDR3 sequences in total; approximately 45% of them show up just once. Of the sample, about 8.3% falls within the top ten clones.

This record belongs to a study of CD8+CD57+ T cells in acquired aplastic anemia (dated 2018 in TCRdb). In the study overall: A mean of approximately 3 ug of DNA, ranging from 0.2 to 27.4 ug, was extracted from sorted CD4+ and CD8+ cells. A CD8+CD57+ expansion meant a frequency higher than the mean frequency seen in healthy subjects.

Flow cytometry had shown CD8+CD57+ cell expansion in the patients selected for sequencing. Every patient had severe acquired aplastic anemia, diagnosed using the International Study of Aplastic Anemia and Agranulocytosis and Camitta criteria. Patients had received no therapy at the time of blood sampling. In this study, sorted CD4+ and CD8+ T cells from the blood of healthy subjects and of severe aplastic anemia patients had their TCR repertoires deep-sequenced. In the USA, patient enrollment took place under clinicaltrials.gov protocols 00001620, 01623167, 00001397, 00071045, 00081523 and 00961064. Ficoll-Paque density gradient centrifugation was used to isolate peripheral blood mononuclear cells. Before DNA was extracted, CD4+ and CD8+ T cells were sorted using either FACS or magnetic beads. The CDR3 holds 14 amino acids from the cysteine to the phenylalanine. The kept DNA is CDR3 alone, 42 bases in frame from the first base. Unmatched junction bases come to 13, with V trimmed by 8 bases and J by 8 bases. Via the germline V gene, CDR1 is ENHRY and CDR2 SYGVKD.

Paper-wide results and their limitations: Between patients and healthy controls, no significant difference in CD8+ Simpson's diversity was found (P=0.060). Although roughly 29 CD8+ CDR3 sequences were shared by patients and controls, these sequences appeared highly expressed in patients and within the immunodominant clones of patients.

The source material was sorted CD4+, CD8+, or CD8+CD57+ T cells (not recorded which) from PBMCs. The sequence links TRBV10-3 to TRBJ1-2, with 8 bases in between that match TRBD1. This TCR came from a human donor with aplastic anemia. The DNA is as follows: TGTGCCATCGCCTCGACAGGGGAATTGGGAGGCTACACCTTC. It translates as CAIASTGELGGYTF.